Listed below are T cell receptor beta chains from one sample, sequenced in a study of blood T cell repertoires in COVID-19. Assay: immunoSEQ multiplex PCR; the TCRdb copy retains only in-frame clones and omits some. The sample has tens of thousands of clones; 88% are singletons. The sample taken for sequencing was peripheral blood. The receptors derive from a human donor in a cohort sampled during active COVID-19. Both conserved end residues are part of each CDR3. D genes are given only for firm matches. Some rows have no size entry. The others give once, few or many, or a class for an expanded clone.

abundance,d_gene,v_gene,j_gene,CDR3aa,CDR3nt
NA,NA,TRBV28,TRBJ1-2,CASSPPYNYGYTF,TGTGCCAGCAGTCCCCCGTATAACTATGGCTACACCTTC
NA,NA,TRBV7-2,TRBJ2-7,CASSPRYSSYEQYF,TGTGCCAGCAGCCCTCGATACAGCTCCTACGAGCAGTACTTC
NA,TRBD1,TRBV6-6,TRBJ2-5,CAISEDRVGKTQYF,TGTGCCATCTCGGAGGACAGGGTCGGGAAGACCCAGTACTTC
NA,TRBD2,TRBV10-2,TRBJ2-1,CASSESMKASGYTKIF,TGCGCCAGCAGTGAGTCAATGAAGGCTAGCGGATACACGAAAATCTTC
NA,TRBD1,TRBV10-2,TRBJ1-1,CASSAGTVNTEAFF,TGCGCCAGCAGCGCCGGGACAGTGAACACTGAAGCTTTCTTT
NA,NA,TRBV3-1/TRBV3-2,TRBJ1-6,CASSHRGGSSYNSPLHF,TGTGCCAGCAGCCATAGGGGGGGGAGCTCCTATAATTCACCCCTCCACTTT
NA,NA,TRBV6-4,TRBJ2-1,CASSEDSHNEQFF,TGTGCCAGCAGTGAAGACAGCCACAATGAGCAGTTCTTC
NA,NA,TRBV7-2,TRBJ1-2,CASSQDSGSYGYTF,TGTGCCAGCAGCCAGGACAGTGGCTCGTATGGCTACACCTTC
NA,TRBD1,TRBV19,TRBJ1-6,CASSPGTANSPLHF,TGTGCCAGTAGTCCCGGGACAGCTAATTCACCCCTCCACTTT
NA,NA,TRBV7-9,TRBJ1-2,CASSLVAPLYGYTF,TGTGCCAGCAGCTTAGTTGCGCCGCTCTATGGCTACACCTTC
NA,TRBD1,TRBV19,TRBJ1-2,CASKDPGQDNYGYTF,TGTGCCAGTAAGGACCCGGGACAGGATAACTATGGCTACACCTTC
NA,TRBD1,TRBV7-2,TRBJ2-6,CASRPGQGNGANVLTF,TGTGCCAGCAGGCCTGGACAGGGTAATGGGGCCAACGTCCTGACTTTC
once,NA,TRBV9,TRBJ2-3,CASSVRGLSNTQYF,TGTGCCAGCAGCGTTCGTGGCCTCAGTAATACGCAGTATTTT
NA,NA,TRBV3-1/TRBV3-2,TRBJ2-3,CASSQPGSWDSTDTQYF,TGTGCCAGCAGCCAACCGGGGAGTTGGGATAGCACAGATACGCAGTATTTT
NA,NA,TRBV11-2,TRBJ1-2,CASSLITDPWASHYGYTF,TGTGCCAGCAGCTTAATTACCGATCCTTGGGCCAGCCACTATGGCTACACCTTC
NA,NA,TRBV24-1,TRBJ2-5,CATRGWGRDQETQYF,TGTGCCACCAGGGGGTGGGGCAGGGATCAAGAGACCCAGTACTTC
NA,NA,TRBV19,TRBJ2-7,CASSMNRDNEQYF,TGTGCCAGTAGTATGAATCGGGACAACGAGCAGTACTTC
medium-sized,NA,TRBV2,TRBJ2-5,CASSVGETQYF,TGTGCCAGCAGTGTCGGGGAGACCCAGTACTTC
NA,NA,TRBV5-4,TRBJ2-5,CASSPGGDKETQYF,TGTGCCAGCAGCCCTGGCGGGGATAAAGAGACCCAGTACTTC
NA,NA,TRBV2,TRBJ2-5,CASSGLPGPLYF,TGTGCCAGCAGCGGACTACCCGGACCCCTGTACTTC
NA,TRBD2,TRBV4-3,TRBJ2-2,CASSPTSGGTGELFF,TGCGCCAGCAGCCCGACTAGCGGGGGGACCGGGGAGCTGTTTTTT
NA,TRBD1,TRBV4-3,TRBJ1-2,CASSQPGGDYGYTF,TGCGCCAGCAGCCAACCAGGGGGCGACTATGGCTACACCTTC
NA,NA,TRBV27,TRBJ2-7,CASSLRVLGPLAKQYF,TGTGCCAGCAGTTTGAGAGTTTTGGGGCCGTTGGCCAAGCAGTACTTC
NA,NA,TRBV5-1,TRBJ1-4,CASSLARSGPHEKLFF,TGCGCCAGCAGCTTGGCCCGGTCAGGGCCGCATGAAAAACTGTTTTTT
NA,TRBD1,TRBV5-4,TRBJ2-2,CASSQQGQINTGELFF,TGTGCCAGCAGCCAACAGGGACAGATTAACACCGGGGAGCTGTTTTTT
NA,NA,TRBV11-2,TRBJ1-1,CASSWPRTDSEAFF,TGTGCCAGCAGTTGGCCACGGACAGACTCTGAAGCTTTCTTT
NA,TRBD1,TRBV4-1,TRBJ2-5,CASSQAGGEATQYF,TGCGCCAGCAGCCAAGCAGGGGGCGAAGCGACCCAGTACTTC
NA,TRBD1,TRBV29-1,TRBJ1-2,CSVGTGSAYGYTF,TGCAGCGTTGGGACAGGGAGCGCCTATGGCTACACCTTC
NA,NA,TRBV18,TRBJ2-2,CASSPRDTGELFF,TGTGCCAGCTCACCCCGCGACACCGGGGAGCTGTTTTTT
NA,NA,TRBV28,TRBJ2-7,CASSLSSGGSAYEQYF,TGTGCCAGCAGTTTATCTTCAGGGGGGTCTGCTTACGAGCAGTACTTC
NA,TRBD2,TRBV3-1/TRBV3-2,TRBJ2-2,CASSQGGLTGELFF,TGTGCCAGCAGCCAGGGAGGGTTGACCGGGGAGCTGTTTTTT
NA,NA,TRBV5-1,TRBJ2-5,CASSLVGNQETQYF,TGCGCCAGCAGCTTGGTGGGCAACCAAGAGACCCAGTACTTC
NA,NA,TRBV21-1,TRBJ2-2,CARGDSNTGELFF,TGTGCCAGGGGAGACTCCAACACCGGGGAGCTGTTTTTT
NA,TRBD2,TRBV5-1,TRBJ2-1,CASRPLAGASYNEQFF,TGCGCCAGCAGACCTCTAGCGGGAGCTTCCTACAATGAGCAGTTCTTC
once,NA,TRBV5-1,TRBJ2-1,CASSPTVPYNEQFF,TGCGCCAGCAGTCCCACAGTTCCCTACAATGAGCAGTTCTTC
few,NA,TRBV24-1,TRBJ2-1,CATISGNEQFF,TGTGCCACCATTTCCGGGAATGAGCAGTTCTTC
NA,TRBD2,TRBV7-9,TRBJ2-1,CASRTSGGASNEQFF,TGTGCCAGCAGGACAAGCGGGGGGGCTTCGAATGAGCAGTTCTTC
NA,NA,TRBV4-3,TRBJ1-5,CASSQGVTGGFSNQPQHF,TGCGCCAGCAGCCAAGGTGTGACAGGCGGGTTTAGCAATCAGCCCCAGCATTTT